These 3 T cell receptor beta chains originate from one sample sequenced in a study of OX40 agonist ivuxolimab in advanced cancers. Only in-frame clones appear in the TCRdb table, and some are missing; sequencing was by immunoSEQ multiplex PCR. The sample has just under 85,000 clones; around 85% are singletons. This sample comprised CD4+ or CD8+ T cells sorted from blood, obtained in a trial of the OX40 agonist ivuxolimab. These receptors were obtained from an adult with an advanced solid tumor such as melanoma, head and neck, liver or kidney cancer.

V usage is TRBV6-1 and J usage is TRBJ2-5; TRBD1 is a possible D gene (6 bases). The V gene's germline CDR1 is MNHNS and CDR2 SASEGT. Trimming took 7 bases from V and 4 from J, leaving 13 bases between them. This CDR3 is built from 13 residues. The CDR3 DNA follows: TGTGCCAGCACTAAACAGGGTTCAGAGACCCAGTACTTC. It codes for CASTKQGSETQYF.

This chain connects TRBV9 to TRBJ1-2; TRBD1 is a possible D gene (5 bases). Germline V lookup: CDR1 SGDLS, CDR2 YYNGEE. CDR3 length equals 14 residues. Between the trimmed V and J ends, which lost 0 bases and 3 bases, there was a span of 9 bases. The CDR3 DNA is TGTGCCAGCAGCGTAGAAGGGGCCTACTATGGCTACACCTTC. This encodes CASSVEGAYYGYTF.

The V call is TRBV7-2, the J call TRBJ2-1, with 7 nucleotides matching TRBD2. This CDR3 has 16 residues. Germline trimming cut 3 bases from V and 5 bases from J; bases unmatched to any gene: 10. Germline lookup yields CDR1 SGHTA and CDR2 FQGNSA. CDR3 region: CASSFPWGGRNNEQFF. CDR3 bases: TGTGCCAGCAGCTTCCCCTGGGGAGGGAGGAACAATGAGCAGTTCTTC.